This section outlines one T cell receptor (beta chain) sequence together with its context. This clonotype was seen repeatedly, ten times or more. Its antigen has not been determined. Nothing much larger sits one base from this clone, and base qualities are not available. V and J lose 7 bases and 5 bases, and a span of 11 bases separates them. From its cysteine to its phenylalanine, the CDR3 spans 12 amino acids. Only the CDR3 DNA stays, 36 bases, in frame from base 1. Every donor was a healthy Caucasian. The twin cohort consisted of three pairs of female monozygotic twins, all aged about 18 to 29 years. Positive isolation kits from Invitrogen were used to isolate CD4+ and CD8+ T cell populations. The sample belongs to a study of identical twins (dated by TCRdb to 2015 to 2016). Background on the whole study: To test whether fetal clonotypes persist, this study deep-sequenced TCR alpha and beta repertoires from monozygotic twins, from unrelated adults of various ages, and from cord blood. To rule out contamination, the twin experiments were replicated at different times with different library preparation protocols. Here is what the overall study found, with its caveats: Fewer insertions were carried by abundant cord blood beta clonotypes, a similar but weaker trend appeared in young adult naive repertoires, and no such trend appeared in memory repertoires. Because the same donors could not be followed over many years, the conclusions relied on cross-sectional statistical analysis. The excess sharing between twins in beta out-of-frame sequences was weaker because fewer shared sequences reduced the signal-to-noise ratio. Invariant T cells such as MAIT and iNKT could partly confound zero-insertion analyses, although diverse VJ usage argued against such confounding for most clonotypes. Out-of-frame TCR alpha sequences shared between twins showed an excess of low generation-probability sequences compared with coincidental sharing between unrelated individuals. In monozygotic twins, recombination models systematically underestimated out-of-frame TCR alpha sharing, but the models matched the sharing seen between unrelated individuals.

Library preparation used 5' RACE. The sequencing machine was an Illumina HiSeq 2000. Template switching introduced a universal primer binding site; the final cDNA contained a unique molecular identifier, enabling accurate counting of TCR cDNA molecules. Specific primers in the conserved constant-segment region were used to synthesize first-strand cDNA for TCR alpha and beta chains. Each cDNA library was double barcoded, with a SMART-Mk sample barcode plus Illumina barcodes, to control for contamination. Two successive PCR steps introduced TruSeq adapter sequences along with Illumina sample barcodes. Sequencing of the TCR alpha and beta cDNA libraries was done on the Illumina HiSeq platform using custom primers. The study's processing was this. Raw reads were processed with MiGEC to extract unique molecular identifiers, and MiXCR was used to determine CDR3 positions. Recombination models were inferred per individual with the repgenHMM and IGoR tools using an EM algorithm. Shared clonotypes were analyzed with the tcR package in R, and sharing was normalized by the product of cloneset sizes. To study raw recombination free of thymic and clonal selection effects, out-of-frame nonproductive sequences were analyzed. In TCRdb, the public reads were trimmed at Q25 with fastp and aligned with MiXCR, with productive beta chains retained. One record per CDR3 amino acid sequence lists the most common genes and DNA. The V and J calls and clone size come from TCRdb's table, not from the authors' own analysis. In all, the sample holds a few hundred thousand distinct CDR3 sequences, and roughly an eighth of those were seen once. Approximately 0.9% of the sample rests with the top ten.

This same sample was also taken into another study, of yellow fever vaccine responses in identical twins. The second study's paper adds: The T cell response to vaccination in identical twins was reported by the authors to appear partly convergent and partly personalized. The study precisely tracked vaccine-responding T cell clones in identical twins.

The V and J genes are TRBV12-3 or TRBV12-4 and TRBJ2-5, and the D gene may be TRBD2, 5 bases matching. The clonotype comes from a woman aged 18-35 years in good health. What was sequenced was CD4+ T cells sorted from blood. The DNA sequence is TGTGCCAGCAAACAGCCGGGGGAGACCCAGTACTTC. Its protein reads: CASKQPGETQYF.